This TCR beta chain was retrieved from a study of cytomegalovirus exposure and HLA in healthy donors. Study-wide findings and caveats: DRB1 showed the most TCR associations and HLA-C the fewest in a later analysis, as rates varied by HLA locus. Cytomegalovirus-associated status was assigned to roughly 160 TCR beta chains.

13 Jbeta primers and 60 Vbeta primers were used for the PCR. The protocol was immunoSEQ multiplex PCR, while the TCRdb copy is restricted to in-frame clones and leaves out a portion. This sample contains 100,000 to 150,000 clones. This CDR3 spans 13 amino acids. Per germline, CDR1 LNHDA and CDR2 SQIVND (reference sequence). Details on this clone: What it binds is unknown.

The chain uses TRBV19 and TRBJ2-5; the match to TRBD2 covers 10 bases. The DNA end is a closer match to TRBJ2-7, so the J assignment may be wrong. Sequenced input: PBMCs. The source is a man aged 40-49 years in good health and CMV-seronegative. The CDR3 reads CAKDGTSDYEQYF. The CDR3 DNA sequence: TGTGCCAAGGACGGGACTAGCGACTACGAGCAGTACTTC.